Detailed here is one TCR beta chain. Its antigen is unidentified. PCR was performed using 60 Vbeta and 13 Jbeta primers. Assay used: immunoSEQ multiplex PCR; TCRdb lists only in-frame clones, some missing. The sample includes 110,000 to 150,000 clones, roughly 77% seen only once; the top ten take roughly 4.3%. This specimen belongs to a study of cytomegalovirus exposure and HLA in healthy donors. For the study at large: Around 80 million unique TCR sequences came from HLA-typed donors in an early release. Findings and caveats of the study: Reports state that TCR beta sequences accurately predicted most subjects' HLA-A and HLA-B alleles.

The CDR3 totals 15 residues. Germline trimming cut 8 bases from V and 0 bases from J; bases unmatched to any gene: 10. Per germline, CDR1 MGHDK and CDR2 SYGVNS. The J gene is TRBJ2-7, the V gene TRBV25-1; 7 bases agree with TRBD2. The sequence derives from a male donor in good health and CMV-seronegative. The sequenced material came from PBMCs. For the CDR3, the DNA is TGTGCCAGCGGGCACCCGGGGGGAGCCTCCTACGAGCAGTACTTC. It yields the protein CASGHPGGASYEQYF.